Listed here is a single T cell receptor (beta chain). The antigen is unknown. This sample was taken from a study of identical twins. General study points: Findings came from cross-sectional statistics, without long-term follow-up of donors.

The CDR3 loop spans 14 amino acids. Germline V lookup: CDR1 MDHEN, CDR2 SYDVKM. V lost 5 bases and J 2 bases, leaving 10 bases between the germline ends. TCRdb re-derived calls from the 5' RACE reads in MiXCR, one entry per CDR3 protein. The sample holds approximately 890,000 distinct CDR3 sequences, 9% to 15% seen once. In addition, the sample was reused for a study of yellow fever vaccine responses in identical twins.

The receptor's source is a woman under 30 in good health. The rearrangement links TRBV28 to TRBJ1-5; possible D gene TRBD1, 5 bases. The sequenced sample was PBMCs. The CDR3 here is CASSIRAGNQPQHF. In nucleotides, the CDR3 is TGTGCCAGCAGTATCAGGGCTGGCAATCAGCCCCAGCATTTT.